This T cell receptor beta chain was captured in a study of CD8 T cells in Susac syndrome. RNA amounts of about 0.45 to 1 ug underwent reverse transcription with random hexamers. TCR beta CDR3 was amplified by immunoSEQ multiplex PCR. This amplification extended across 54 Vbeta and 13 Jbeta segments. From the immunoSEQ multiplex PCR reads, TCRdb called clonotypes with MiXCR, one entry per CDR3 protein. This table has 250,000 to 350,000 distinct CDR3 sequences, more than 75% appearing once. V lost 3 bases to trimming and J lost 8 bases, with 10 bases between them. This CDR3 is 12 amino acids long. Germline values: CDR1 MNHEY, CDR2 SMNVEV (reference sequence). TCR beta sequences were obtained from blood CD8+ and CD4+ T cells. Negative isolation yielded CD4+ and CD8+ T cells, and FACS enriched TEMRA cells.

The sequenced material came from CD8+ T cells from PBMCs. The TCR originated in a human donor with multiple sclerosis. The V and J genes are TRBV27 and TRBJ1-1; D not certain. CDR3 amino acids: CASSFPRGEAFF. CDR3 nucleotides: TGTGCCAGCAGTTTCCCTCGAGGGGAAGCTTTCTTT.